What follows are 28 T cell receptor beta chains derived from one specimen sequenced in a study of control samples from healthy donors and cancer patients. Only in-frame clones appear in the TCRdb table, and some are missing; sequencing was by immunoSEQ multiplex PCR. The sample has 100,000 to 150,000 clones, 89% seen once; the top ten hold 6% to 9.5%. Sequenced material: PBMCs. These receptors came from a middle-aged man with head and neck cancer.

This chain connects TRBV20-1 to TRBJ1-2; D might be TRBD1 (6 bases). CDR3 length: 13 residues. Germline V lookup: CDR1 DFQATT, CDR2 SNEGSKA (reference sequence). V lost 3 bases and J 4 bases, leaving 12 bases between the germline ends. In DNA, the CDR3 is TGCAGTGCTAGTCAAGGGGGGGCCTATGGCTACACCTTC. Translating it yields CSASQGGAYGYTF.

This clone has a handful of counts. The J gene is TRBJ1-1, the V gene TRBV28; D ambiguous. The germline V gene has CDR1 MDHEN and CDR2 SYDVKM. This CDR3 has 13 amino acids. Trimming removed 3 bases at V and 2 bases at J, with 7 bases between. CDR3 loop: CASSFMSNTEAFF. DNA of the CDR3: TGTGCCAGCAGTTTTATGAGCAACACTGAAGCTTTCTTT. The variable domain in full, with the rest retrieved from reference TRBV28 and TRBJ1-1, is DVKVTQSSRYLVKRTGEKVFLECVQDMDHENMFWYRQDPGLGLRLIYFSYDVKMKEKGDIPEGYSVSREKKERFSLILESASTNQTSMYLCASSFMSNTEAFFGQGTRLTVV.

The chain is built from TRBV27 and TRBJ2-7, with D uncertain. The CDR3 loop spans 16 amino acids. Germline V gives CDR1 MNHEY, CDR2 SMNVEV (reference sequence). With 3 bases removed from V and 0 bases from J, the gap between germline ends came to 15 bases. As DNA, the CDR3 is TGTGCCAGCAGTTTCTCGGGCGCGCCGAGCTCCTACGAGCAGTACTTC. It codes for CASSFSGAPSSYEQYF.

The chain combines TRBV9 with TRBJ2-7; TRBD1 might be the D (5 bases). CDR1 is SGDLS and CDR2 is YYNGEE in the germline V gene. This CDR3 has 14 residues. V lost 0 bases and J 6 bases, leaving 13 bases between the germline ends. CDR3 bases: TGTGCCAGCAGCGTAGGACCAGGGAAAGGCGAGCAGTACTTC. The encoded protein is CASSVGPGKGEQYF. The full variable domain, completed using reference TRBV9 and TRBJ2-7, is DSGVTQTPKHLITATGQRVTLRCSPRSGDLSVYWYQQSLDQGLQFLIQYYNGEERAKGNILERFSAQQFPDLHSELNLSSLELGDSALYFCASSVGPGKGEQYFGPGTRLTVT.

The V and J genes are TRBV7-9 and TRBJ2-5; TRBD2 is a possible D gene (5 bases). The germline V gene encodes CDR1 SEHNR and CDR2 FQNEAQ (reference sequence). CDR3 length: 16 amino acids. V shed 4 bases and J shed 2 bases, with 17 bases lying between them. The CDR3 DNA sequence: TGTGCCAGCAGCTCCGCCTCGCACGGGGTACAAGAGACCCAGTACTTC. Protein sequence: CASSSASHGVQETQYF.

The gene calls are TRBV28 and TRBJ2-1, with D perhaps TRBD1 (5 bases). The CDR3 runs 15 residues. Germline CDR1 reads MDHEN; CDR2 reads SYDVKM. The V end was cut by 6 bases, the J end by 10 bases, with 22 bases between. CDR3 in DNA: TGTGCCAGCAGCAAAGGGTCAGGGCCAAATCTAGAGCAGTTCTTC. As protein: CASSKGSGPNLEQFF.

The CDR3 sequence: CASSFSYEQYF. Here the CDR3 DNA reads TGTGCCAGCAGCTTTTCCTACGAGCAGTACTTC. The chain carries TRBV11-2 and TRBJ2-7; no firm D call. The length of the CDR3 is 11 residues. The germline V gene encodes CDR1 SGHAT and CDR2 FQNNGV. Trimming pared 3 bases from V and 1 base from J, leaving 1 base between.

This clone was counted a single time. This chain uses TRBV12-3 or TRBV12-4 with TRBJ2-7; D may correspond to TRBD1 or TRBD2 (7 bases each). The V end lost 7 bases, the J end lost 1 base, and 11 bases lay between the germline ends. This CDR3 region has 13 residues. CDR3 coding DNA: TGTGCCAGCACCCAGGGGGGGTCCTACGAGCAGTACTTC. It is translated as CASTQGGSYEQYF.

The V call is TRBV6-2 or TRBV6-3, the J call TRBJ2-1, with D unresolved. This CDR3 has 13 residues. The V end lost 6 bases, the J end lost 10 bases, and 16 bases lay between the germline ends. The germline gives CDR1 MNHEY, CDR2 SVGEGT. The CDR3 DNA is TGTGCCAGCAGCACCCTAGGGCCCGGGGAGCAGTTCTTC. It codes for CASSTLGPGEQFF.

The V and J genes are TRBV9 and TRBJ2-1; D uncertain. CDR1 is SGDLS, CDR2 YYNGEE, per germline. The length of the CDR3 is 15 residues. V was cut by 0 bases and J by 0 bases, with 7 bases left in between. CDR3 nucleotide sequence: TGTGCCAGCAGCGTAGGAGTCAGCTCCTACAATGAGCAGTTCTTC. Its translation: CASSVGVSSYNEQFF.

V usage is TRBV27 and J usage is TRBJ2-7, with TRBD1 identical over 9 bases. V dropped 6 bases and J dropped 3; count of bases not matched to a gene: 9. Germline CDR1 and CDR2: MNHEY and SMNVEV (reference sequence). The CDR3 contains 15 residues. CDR3 region: CASSLRGTGSYEQYF. CDR3 DNA sequence: TGTGCCAGCAGCCTACGGGGGACAGGGAGCTACGAGCAGTACTTC.

The gene calls are TRBV19 and TRBJ2-1; 8 bases are a match to TRBD1. V was clipped by 5 bases and J by 4 bases; unmatched bases: 7. This CDR3 comprises 15 residues. Germline assignment: CDR1 LNHDA and CDR2 SQIVND (reference sequence). CDR3 amino acids: CASSVRTGFYNEQFF. DNA of the CDR3: TGTGCCAGTAGTGTTAGGACAGGGTTTTACAATGAGCAGTTCTTC.

V is TRBV6-5 and J is TRBJ1-2; 9 bases agree with TRBD1. The CDR3 is made up of 14 amino acids. Per the germline V gene, CDR1 is MNHEY and CDR2 is SVGAGI. V lost 6 bases, J lost 7 bases, and 9 bases stayed unmatched. The CDR3 spells CASRPGQGSIGYTF. The CDR3 DNA reads TGTGCCAGCAGGCCCGGACAGGGGTCGATTGGCTACACCTTC.

This chain connects TRBV18 to TRBJ1-2; D is unresolved. Germline V lookup: CDR1 KGHSH, CDR2 LQKENI. Trimming removed 3 bases at V and 4 bases at J, with 9 bases between. This CDR3 spans 13 amino acids. CDR3 amino acids: CASSPRASYGYTF. CDR3 bases: TGTGCCAGCTCACCGAGGGCTAGCTATGGCTACACCTTC.

This chain joins TRBV6-5 and TRBJ1-1, with 8 positions matching TRBD1. The ends lost 5 bases at V and 5 bases at J; junction bases unmatched: 10. This CDR3 is 15 amino acids long. Germline CDR1 MNHEY, CDR2 SVGAGI. The CDR3 sequence is CASSLLRGQGTEAFF. The CDR3 DNA is TGTGCCAGCAGTCTCCTCAGGGGGCAAGGAACTGAAGCTTTCTTT.

The V gene is TRBV28, the J gene TRBJ2-7; D is undetermined. CDR3 length: 14 amino acids. Trimming shortened V by 8 bases and J by 4 bases, and 18 bases separated the two germline ends. Germline CDR1 reads MDHEN; CDR2 reads SYDVKM. CDR3 loop: CASGKTYQFYEQYF. CDR3 in DNA: TGTGCCAGCGGAAAGACTTATCAGTTTTACGAGCAGTACTTC.

V usage is TRBV30 and J usage is TRBJ2-3; TRBD2 aligns across 9 bases. Unmatched junction bases numbered 1, after V lost 2 bases and J lost 1 base. The CDR3 has 14 amino acids. Per germline, CDR1 GTSNPN and CDR2 SVGIG (reference sequence). The DNA of the CDR3 is TGTGCCTGGAGTTCTAGCGGGGGCACAGATACGCAGTATTTT. Translation: CAWSSSGGTDTQYF.

This rearrangement joins TRBV7-2 to TRBJ2-7; TRBD1 matches 7 bases. This CDR3 is 15 amino acids long. J was trimmed by 1 base and V by 8 bases; bases with no gene match: 11. Germline loops: CDR1 SGHTA, CDR2 FQGNSA. CDR3 region: CASQPLAGGSYEQYF. In DNA form, the CDR3 reads TGTGCCAGCCAGCCGTTGGCAGGGGGATCCTACGAGCAGTACTTC.

The chain employs TRBV11-2 and TRBJ2-7; D remains unclear. V lost 0 bases to trimming and J lost 6 bases, with 9 bases between them. The length of the CDR3 is 13 residues. Germline values: CDR1 SGHAT, CDR2 FQNNGV. The CDR3, as DNA: TGTGCCAGCAGCTTAGAGGCCCAGTCCGAGCAGTACTTC. Protein: CASSLEAQSEQYF.

The chain links TRBV12-3 or TRBV12-4 to TRBJ1-1, with no clear D. This CDR3 region has 10 residues. V was clipped by 3 bases and J by 7 bases, with 3 bases between them. CDR3 protein: CASSFSEAFF. CDR3 sequence (DNA): TGTGCCAGCAGTTTCAGTGAAGCTTTCTTT.

The chain joins TRBV5-4 to TRBJ1-6; D gene unclear. V lost 0 bases and J lost 10, with 17 bases in between. Per germline, CDR1 SGHNT and CDR2 YYREEE (reference sequence). The CDR3 is 16 residues long. CDR3 amino acids: CASSLGHPEGFSPLHF. The CDR3 region has the DNA TGTGCCAGCAGCTTGGGCCATCCAGAGGGTTTCTCACCCCTCCACTTT. Full variable domain (remainder filled in from reference TRBV5-4 and TRBJ1-6): ETGVTQSPTHLIKTRGQQVTLRCSSQSGHNTVSWYQQALGQGPQFIFQYYREEENGRGNFPPRFSGLQFPNYSSELNVNALELDDSALYLCASSLGHPEGFSPLHFGNGTRLTVT.

This CDR3 is CAISESVLAGGYEQYF. The CDR3 nucleotides are TGTGCCATCAGTGAGTCAGTACTAGCGGGGGGCTACGAGCAGTACTTC. The rearrangement links TRBV10-3 to TRBJ2-7; TRBD2 matches at 12 bases. CDR1 ENHRY and CDR2 SYGVKD come from the germline V gene. The CDR3 loop spans 16 amino acids. V shed 0 bases, J shed 3 bases, and the junction held 3 bases outside the gene matches.

The chain joins TRBV3-1 (or the pseudogene TRBV3-2) to TRBJ2-7, with 13 nucleotides matching TRBD2. Trimming removed 3 bases from V and 2 bases from J; junction bases left unmatched: 4. Germline assignment: CDR1 LGHDT and CDR2 YNNKEL (reference sequence). This CDR3 comprises 16 residues. CDR3 loop: CASSQRGTSGTYEQYF. The CDR3 coding sequence is TGTGCCAGCAGCCAGAGGGGGACTAGCGGGACCTACGAGCAGTACTTC.

The chain couples TRBV18 to TRBJ1-5; weak D call: TRBD1 (5 bases). The CDR3 has 13 amino acids. Deletions cut 6 bases from V and 3 bases from J, with 9 bases between. Germline values: CDR1 KGHSH, CDR2 LQKENI. As DNA, the CDR3 is TGTGCCAGCTCCGACAGTCACAATCAGCCCCAGCATTTT. Residues: CASSDSHNQPQHF.

J is TRBJ1-2 and V is TRBV3-1 (or the pseudogene TRBV3-2); possible D gene TRBD1, 5 bases. Germline CDR1 reads LGHDT; CDR2 reads YNNKEL (reference sequence). This CDR3 is 13 amino acids long. Trimming removed 6 bases at V and 4 bases at J, with 12 bases between. DNA of the CDR3: TGTGCCAGCAGTAGGGGTCCGGGCTATGGCTACACCTTC. Its protein product is CASSRGPGYGYTF.

The chain uses TRBV7-9 and TRBJ2-6; D call uncertain. Trimming stripped 4 bases from V and 0 bases from J, with 16 bases between. The germline V gene encodes CDR1 SEHNR and CDR2 FQNEAQ (reference sequence). The CDR3 covers 18 residues. The CDR3 nucleotides are TGTGCCAGCAGCTCGACCTCGCGGTTGTCCTCTGGGGCCAACGTCCTGACTTTC. It encodes CASSSTSRLSSGANVLTF.

This chain connects TRBV7-9 to TRBJ2-7; 9 bases agree with TRBD1. CDR3 length: 17 amino acids. Germline loops: CDR1 SEHNR, CDR2 FQNEAQ (reference sequence). The junction had 13 bases not matched to a gene; V was cut back by 5 bases and J by 2 bases. Here the CDR3 DNA reads TGTGCCAGCAGCAGGATGGCCGGGACAGGGAGTCCCTACGAGCAGTACTTC. It specifies CASSRMAGTGSPYEQYF.

The gene calls are TRBV5-4 and TRBJ1-3; no firm D call. CDR3 length: 16 amino acids. V was cut by 4 bases and J by 0 bases, with 14 bases left in between. CDR1 SGHNT and CDR2 YYREEE come from the germline V gene (reference sequence). The CDR3 spells CASSLSPGNSGNTIYF. The CDR3 DNA reads as TGTGCCAGCAGCCTAAGTCCCGGGAACTCTGGAAACACCATATATTTT.